What follows describes a single T cell receptor beta chain. The antigen remains undetermined. Measured with immunoSEQ multiplex PCR; TCRdb has only the in-frame clones, and not every one. This sample has about 130,000 clones, with around 94% found just once. Germline V CDR1 and CDR2: SEHNR, FQNEAQ (reference sequence). The CDR3 is 16 amino acids. The J segment lost 8 bases and the V segment lost 4 bases, leaving 10 bases of the junction unmatched. These data originate in a study of T cell responses to AZD1222 COVID-19 vaccine. Regarding the study as a whole: No repertoire was sampled before or during the peak T cell response, only after it. Reportedly, close to half of spike-specific TCRs are directed against unmutated variant regions. Donors skewed white British and female; clonal diversity was possibly underestimated.

This clonotype was sampled from an adult in good health. This chain links TRBV7-9 with TRBJ2-1; 11 bases fit TRBD2. Here the sequenced sample was peripheral blood, taken on day 0 of AZD1222 vaccination. The CDR3 DNA follows: TGTGCCAGCAGCTCCCCTGGCACTAGCGGGAGCTATGAGCAGTTCTTC. It yields the protein CASSSPGTSGSYEQFF.